The 14 T cell receptor beta chains given below trace back to one sample, sequenced in a study of response to subunit inactivated influenza vaccine (dated 2018 in TCRdb). The method was RT-PCR. The listed sequencing device is Illumina HiSeq 2500. TCRdb reprocessing: public reads trimmed at Q25 with fastp, clones called with MiXCR, in-frame beta chains kept. Under each unique CDR3 protein, matching rows form one entry showing the most common genes and DNA. The sample profile shows about 780,000 distinct CDR3 sequences; around 20% of them were found once. 11% of the sample lies in the top ten. The sample in question was PBMCs from blood, obtained roughly 5 days after vaccination. These receptors were taken from a man aged 50 to 59 who received an inactivated influenza vaccine. Donor details come from another sample of the same person, matched by shared clones.

The V and J genes are TRBV10-3 and TRBJ2-5; 9 bases agree with TRBD2. The CDR3 sequence is 14 residues long. The junction had 5 bases not matched to a gene; V was cut back by 4 bases and J by 5 bases. The germline V gene has CDR1 ENHRY and CDR2 SYGVKD. CDR3 residues: CAISGGGARETQYF. The CDR3 DNA reads TGTGCCATCAGTGGCGGGGGGGCACGGGAGACCCAGTACTTC.

This clonotype has at least ten counts. The chain couples TRBV12-3 or TRBV12-4 to TRBJ2-1, with D uncertain. Trimming left V 5 bases short and J 4 bases short, with 9 bases between. The CDR3 spans 13 residues. The CDR3 DNA reads as TGTGCCAGCAGTCAGACACAGTACAATGAGCAGTTCTTC. Translation gives CASSQTQYNEQFF.

This clonotype has a handful of counts. The DNA for the CDR3 is TGTGCCAGTAGTATCTCAGCTAGCTCCTACGAGCAGTACTTC. Its protein is CASSISASSYEQYF. The chain links TRBV19 to TRBJ2-7; D unresolved. There are 14 residues in the CDR3. V was trimmed by 3 bases and J by 0 bases, leaving 9 bases between them. Germline loops: CDR1 LNHDA, CDR2 SQIVND (reference sequence).

This clonotype was seen only a few times. The chain employs TRBV9 and TRBJ2-3, with TRBD2 matching 8 bases. The CDR3 extends over 15 amino acids. Germline loops: CDR1 SGDLS, CDR2 YYNGEE. V lost 2 bases, J lost 3 bases, and 5 bases stayed unmatched. The CDR3 loop reads CASSVSGIGTDTQYF. For the CDR3, the DNA is TGTGCCAGCAGCGTTAGCGGGATTGGTACAGATACGCAGTATTTT.

This clonotype was seen ten or more times. In DNA form, the CDR3 reads TGTGCCAGCAGTTTAAACGGCCCGACGAACACTGAAGCTTTCTTT. Translating it yields CASSLNGPTNTEAFF. V and J are TRBV27 and TRBJ1-1; D call uncertain. This CDR3 contains 15 residues. Trimming took off 2 bases at V and 1 base at J, with 11 bases between the two ends. The V gene's germline CDR1 is MNHEY and CDR2 SMNVEV (reference sequence).

This clonotype appeared a few times. J is TRBJ2-7 and V is TRBV5-1; the match to TRBD2 covers 7 bases. CDR1 and CDR2 from the germline V gene are SGHRS and YFSETQ. The CDR3 is 15 amino acids. The V segment lost 4 bases and the J segment 3 bases; nucleotides outside the gene matches: 10. The CDR3, as DNA: TGCGCCAGCAGCCTGACGAGCGGGGTTATCTACGAGCAGTACTTC. This translates into CASSLTSGVIYEQYF.

The CDR3 reads CSVEWLAGETYEQYF. The CDR3 DNA sequence: TGCAGCGTTGAATGGTTAGCGGGGGAAACCTACGAGCAGTACTTC. The chain couples TRBV29-1 to TRBJ2-7, with 9 bases matching TRBD2. J gave up 2 bases and V 2 bases, and 7 bases lay outside the gene matches. There are 15 residues in the CDR3. Germline CDR1 and CDR2: SQVTM and ANQGSEA.

The chain joins TRBV6-2 or TRBV6-3 to TRBJ2-4; D is unclear. Germline V gene lookup returns CDR1 MNHEY and CDR2 SVGEGT. The CDR3 runs 16 residues. Trimming shortened V by 0 bases and J by 0 bases, and 9 bases separated the two germline ends. DNA for the CDR3: TGTGCCAGCAGTTACTCCCGGTCGGGAGCCAAAAACATTCAGTACTTC. It specifies CASSYSRSGAKNIQYF.

The chain links TRBV12-3 or TRBV12-4 to TRBJ2-7; no clear D gene. V shed 4 bases and J shed 4 bases, with 11 bases lying between them. The CDR3 covers 13 residues. This CDR3 reads CASSSGSVYEQYF. CDR3 in DNA: TGTGCCAGCAGTTCGGGTTCTGTGTACGAGCAGTACTTC.

V and J are TRBV20-1 and TRBJ2-2; no reliable D call. The CDR3 length is 15 residues. V gave up 5 bases and J gave up 6 bases, with 19 bases separating them. Germline V gene lookup returns CDR1 DFQATT and CDR2 SNEGSKA (reference sequence). For the CDR3, the DNA is TGCAGTGCTCGAGGTGGCCATGAATACCCCGGGGAGCTGTTTTTT. It codes for CSARGGHEYPGELFF.

The J gene is TRBJ1-2, the V gene TRBV15; 10 positions match TRBD1. Germline V lookup: CDR1 LNHNV, CDR2 YYDKDF (reference sequence). V shed 4 bases and J 4 bases; nucleotides not matched to a gene: 3. The CDR3 has 14 amino acids. The DNA for the CDR3 is TGTGCCACCAGCACGGACAGGGGGGGCTATGGCTACACCTTC. It translates to CATSTDRGGYGYTF.

The chain links TRBV27 to TRBJ2-7; D tentatively reads TRBD1 or TRBD2 (6 bases each). Germline CDR1 and CDR2: MNHEY and SMNVEV (reference sequence). CDR3 length: 15 amino acids. V was shortened by 3 bases and J by 0 bases, with 12 bases between the two germline ends. The CDR3 DNA is TGTGCCAGCAGTTTCCGGGGGCCGCACTCCTACGAGCAGTACTTC. It codes for CASSFRGPHSYEQYF.

In its sample, this clonotype was seen a few times. V usage is TRBV7-3 and J usage is TRBJ2-1, with 8 positions matching TRBD1. V lost 6 bases and J lost 8; bases outside the gene matches: 21. The length of the CDR3 is 18 residues. CDR1 and CDR2 from the germline V gene are SGHTA and FQGTGA. CDR3 nucleotide sequence: TGTGCCAGCAGTCCCGAAGTACCGTCGGGACAGGCTAGGTATGAGCAGTTCTTC. Encoded protein: CASSPEVPSGQARYEQFF.

This clonotype has more than one count but fewer than ten. This sequence joins TRBV7-8 and TRBJ2-2, with 11 bases lining up with TRBD2. Trimming removed 3 bases from V and 6 bases from J; junction bases left unmatched: 9. CDR1 is SGHVS, CDR2 FQNEAQ, per germline. The CDR3 covers 17 residues. CDR3 protein: CASSLPFSGRAPGELFF. The CDR3 nucleotides read TGTGCCAGCAGCTTGCCATTTAGCGGGAGGGCCCCCGGGGAGCTGTTTTTT.